This T cell receptor beta chain was observed in a study of blood T cells in healthy people across ages. The CDR3 runs to 15 residues. Germline-derived CDR1 and CDR2 are MGHRA and YSYEKL. V was cut by 1 base and J by 2 bases, with 11 bases left in between. A minimum of 6 million PBMCs was isolated per sample. PCR was performed a second time for about 7 to 12 cycles using a sample-barcoded 5' primer and a J-beta primer mix. Each cDNA was tagged by a template-switch adaptor containing 12 random nucleotides. TCRdb reanalysed the 5' RACE reads using MiXCR and keeps one entry per CDR3 protein. The data show about 1.4 million distinct CDR3 sequences, 59% seen once.

The J gene is TRBJ2-5, the V gene TRBV4-1; no definite D call. Sequenced input: blood. This sequence originates from a young man in good health. The CDR3 DNA sequence: TGCGCCAGCAGCCAAGTTTCTGAGGTACAAGAGACCCAGTACTTC. It specifies CASSQVSEVQETQYF.